This is a list of T cell receptor beta chains from one sample in a study of T cells in Graves' hyperthyroidism and ophthalmopathy. TCRdb passed the multiplex PCR reads through MiXCR, listing each CDR3 protein once. The table shows 35,000 to 45,000 distinct CDR3 sequences, with under 60% occurring only once. The sample consisted of blood. These receptors were taken from a man aged 35-49 years with Graves' ophthalmopathy. The CDR3 runs from the conserved cysteine through the conserved F or W. A D gene is named only where the DNA matches it firmly. Clone sizes are given selectively: once, few, many, or a class where the clone is expanded.

V gene	D gene	clone size	J gene	CDR3 DNA	CDR3 protein
TRBV7-9	NA	many	TRBJ2-5	TGTGCCAGCAGGCGGGGCGGGGAGACCCAGTACTTC	CASRRGGETQYF
TRBV15	NA	NA	TRBJ2-7	TGTGCCACCAGCAGTGAACTAATATCGGGCCACGAGCAGTACTTC	CATSSELISGHEQYF
TRBV2	TRBD2	NA	TRBJ2-7	TGTGCTAGCACGCGGGGGGCCGTCGGGGAGCAGTACTTC	CASTRGAVGEQYF
TRBV12-3/TRBV12-4	TRBD2	NA	TRBJ2-7	TGTGCCAGCAGTGCGGGGGTTCACGAGCAGTACTTC	CASSAGVHEQYF
TRBV5-1	NA	NA	TRBJ2-3	TGCGCCAGCAGCAAACTAGGGGCAGGTACGCAGTGTTTT	CASSKLGAGTQCF
TRBV11-3	TRBD2	many	TRBJ2-1	TGTGCCAGCAGCCCGACTAGCGGGAGCTACAATGAGCAGTTCTTC	CASSPTSGSYNEQFF
TRBV7-8	TRBD2	NA	TRBJ2-1	TGTGCCAGCACGATGGGACTAGCGGGAGAAAAGTTCTTC	CASTMGLAGEKFF
TRBV3-1	NA	many	TRBJ2-7	TGTGCCAGCAGCCCCAAGGTAGCAGGGCGGAGGGGCGAGCAGTACTTC	CASSPKVAGRRGEQYF
TRBV9	NA	NA	TRBJ2-2	TGTGCCGGCAGCGGCCAGTACGCCGGGGAGCTGTTTTTT	CAGSGQYAGELFF
TRBV7-3	TRBD2	once	TRBJ2-1	TGTGCCAGCAGCTTTCGCGGGGGGGCCTCGGGCGAGCAGTTCTTC	CASSFRGGASGEQFF
TRBV10-2	NA	NA	TRBJ1-5	TGCGCCAGCAGTGCCTTAACCCGCAATCAGCCCCAGCATTTT	CASSALTRNQPQHF
TRBV19	TRBD1	NA	TRBJ2-5	TGTGCCGGGGGGACAGGGCAAAATGTGCCCCAGTACTTC	CAGGTGQNVPQYF
TRBV20-1	NA	NA	TRBJ2-2	TGCAGTGCTAGAGATGGGGAGCTGTTTTTT	CSARDGELFF
TRBV28	TRBD1	NA	TRBJ2-2	TGTGCCAGCAGTCTCGTTTTCGGGACAGTTACCGGGGAGCTGTTTTTT	CASSLVFGTVTGELFF
TRBV24-1	NA	NA	TRBJ1-2	NA	CATSDPGTGTTGELFFGEGYTF
TRBV11-2	NA	many	TRBJ1-3	TGTGCCAGCAGACCGGGGTCTATTAACCCCCGTGGGGGCACCATATATTTT	CASRPGSINPRGGTIYF
TRBV11-2	NA	many	TRBJ2-2	TGTGCCAGCAGCTTCCCCGGGGAGCTGTTTTTT	CASSFPGELFF
TRBV29-1	NA	medium-sized	TRBJ2-1	TGCAGCGTTGAAGAAGTACTAGGGGTGGCGCAGAATGAGCAGTTCTTC	CSVEEVLGVAQNEQFF
TRBV20-1	NA	many	TRBJ1-4	TGCAGTGCTAGAGATCCGGCGGGACTGGAGTATGAAAAACTGTTTTTT	CSARDPAGLEYEKLFF
TRBV2	TRBD1	medium-sized	TRBJ1-5	TGTGCCAGCAGGGGGACAGGCCAGGATCGCCAGCATTTT	CASRGTGQDRQHF
TRBV28	NA	NA	TRBJ1-6	TGTGCCAGCAAAACCTCGAGCTCCTATAATTCACCCCTCCACTTT	CASKTSSSYNSPLHF
TRBV20-1	TRBD1	many	TRBJ1-1	TGCAGTGCCATGGACAGGGTAGGGATGAACACTGAAGCTTTCTTT	CSAMDRVGMNTEAFF
TRBV3-1	NA	many	TRBJ2-3	TGTGCCAGCAGCCTGGCTAGCGGCACAGATACGCAGTATTTT	CASSLASGTDTQYF
TRBV5-1	NA	many	TRBJ2-7	TGCGCCAGCAGCCCGGGGCGGAGTCCTCAGCTCTACGAGCAGTACTTC	CASSPGRSPQLYEQYF
TRBV20-1	NA	NA	TRBJ2-7	TGTAGTGCTAGCGCAGGCCGGGCGGACGAGCAGTACTTC	CSASAGRADEQYF
TRBV10-3	TRBD1	medium-sized	TRBJ2-1	TGTGCCACGCAAACAGGGGGAGATGAGCAGTTCTTC	CATQTGGDEQFF
TRBV20-1	TRBD1	many	TRBJ1-5	TGCAGTGCTAACCGGGACAGGGGGCTGGGTATGGGTCAGCCCCAGCATTTT	CSANRDRGLGMGQPQHF
TRBV14	NA	NA	TRBJ1-6	TGTGCCAGCAGCCAAAGGGGAGGGAATTCACCCCTCCACTTT	CASSQRGGNSPLHF
TRBV20-1	TRBD2	many	TRBJ2-2	TGCAGTGCTAGAGACGGGAGGGCCGGCGGGGAGCTGTTTTTT	CSARDGRAGGELFF
TRBV5-1	NA	many	TRBJ1-1	TGCGCCAGCAGCTTGTCGGGCGGAGGAGAAGCTTTCTTT	CASSLSGGGEAFF
TRBV18	TRBD1	NA	TRBJ1-1	TGTGCCAGCTACCGACAGGGGTTCACTGAAGCTTTCTTT	CASYRQGFTEAFF
TRBV20-1	NA	many	TRBJ1-4	TGCAGTGCTAGAGGGGTGGGGTGGGATAATGAAAAACTGTTTTTT	CSARGVGWDNEKLFF
TRBV6-5	TRBD1	many	TRBJ2-1	TGTGCCAGCAGGCCCCAAAGGAAGGGGGCTAATGAGCAGTTCTTC	CASRPQRKGANEQFF
TRBV19	NA	NA	TRBJ1-1	TGTGCCAGTAGCGTCCGATTGAACACTGAAGCCTCCTTT	CASSVRLNTEASF
TRBV12-3/TRBV12-4	NA	many	TRBJ1-4	TGTGCCAGCAGTTTAGCCCAGAGAGAAAAACTGTTTTTT	CASSLAQREKLFF
TRBV14	TRBD1	NA	TRBJ1-1	TGTGCCAGCAGCCAAGCAGGGACAGCTGAAGCTTTCTTT	CASSQAGTAEAFF
TRBV6-1	TRBD1	many	TRBJ2-3	TGTGCCAGCAGCGAGACAGGGGCGATGGGGCAGTATTTT	CASSETGAMGQYF
TRBV28	NA	NA	TRBJ1-5	TGTGCCAGCAGTTTATCAAGGGGAGGCAATCAGCCCCAGCATTTT	CASSLSRGGNQPQHF
TRBV20-1	NA	many	TRBJ1-6	TGCAGTGCTATAGGGCCCGGGGACCGGGTAAATTCACCCCTCCACTTT	CSAIGPGDRVNSPLHF
TRBV7-2	TRBD1	NA	TRBJ2-1	TGTGCCAGCAGCAGGGGACAGGGAGGCAATGAGCAGTTCTTC	CASSRGQGGNEQFF
TRBV20-1	TRBD2	NA	TRBJ2-3	TGCAGTGCAAATGGCGGGAGCTACACAGATACGCAGTATTTT	CSANGGSYTDTQYF
TRBV6-1	NA	many	TRBJ2-5	TGTGCCAGCAGTCCTCGAGTGCGGCAGACGGGGGAGACCCAGTACTTC	CASSPRVRQTGETQYF
TRBV20-1	TRBD1	many	TRBJ1-5	TGCAGTGCTTCAGGACAGGGGGCGCGGAGCAATCAGCCCCAGCATTTT	CSASGQGARSNQPQHF
TRBV18	TRBD2	NA	TRBJ2-7	TGTGCCAGCTCACCACACGTACTAGCGGGCGACTCCAACCTCTACGAGCAGTACTTC	CASSPHVLAGDSNLYEQYF
TRBV5-1	NA	NA	TRBJ2-7	TGCGCCAGCAGCACTCAGGGGTACTACGAGCAGTACTTC	CASSTQGYYEQYF
TRBV7-9	TRBD2	many	TRBJ2-1	TGTGCCAGCAGCTCGGCGGGGGGGGCCGGCTACAATGAGCAGTTCTTC	CASSSAGGAGYNEQFF
TRBV19	NA	many	TRBJ1-5	TGTGCCAGTAGTATATCAGGGGAGTATCAGCCCCAGCATTTT	CASSISGEYQPQHF
TRBV30	NA	many	TRBJ2-7	TGTGCCCTCGACAGCCGCTACGAGCAGTACTTC	CALDSRYEQYF
TRBV25-1	TRBD2	NA	TRBJ2-7	TGTGCATCTAGCGGGAGTGGTAACGAGCAGTACTTC	CASSGSGNEQYF
TRBV19	NA	many	TRBJ2-1	TGTGCCAGTACCCCCCGGGGGCGGGGAGGTTACAATGAGCAGTTCTTC	CASTPRGRGGYNEQFF
TRBV5-6	TRBD2	many	TRBJ2-5	TGTGCCAGCAGCCCTCCCGCCGGGACTAGCGGGGGGGCCGCTGAGACCCAGTACTTC	CASSPPAGTSGGAAETQYF
TRBV20-1	NA	NA	TRBJ2-5	TGCAGTGCTAGAAAGGTTTGGACCCAGTACTTC	CSARKVWTQYF
TRBV2	NA	NA	TRBJ1-5	TGTGCCAGCACCAGGGTAGTCGGGGATCAGCCCCAGCATTTT	CASTRVVGDQPQHF
TRBV7-6	TRBD1	medium-sized	TRBJ2-7	TGTGCCAGCAGCTTAATGACAGGGGAGCAGTACTTC	CASSLMTGEQYF
TRBV15	NA	medium-sized	TRBJ1-6	TGTGCCACCAGCGGCGACAGCTCCTATAATTCACCCCTCCACTTT	CATSGDSSYNSPLHF